A single sample gave rise to the 13 T cell receptor beta chains below, sequenced in a study of T cells after yellow fever vaccination. TCRdb re-called the 5' RACE reads with MiXCR, one entry per CDR3 protein. The sample includes about 230,000 distinct CDR3 sequences, over 6.5% of them seen just once. The sample was CD4+ T cells sorted from PBMCs, taken on the day of the yellow fever booster vaccination. Every receptor here comes from a man aged 30 to 45 who received the YFV17D yellow fever vaccine.

This clonotype has ten or more counts. V and J are TRBV18 and TRBJ2-5; 9 nucleotides agree with TRBD2. This CDR3 is built from 15 residues. Germline CDR1 KGHSH, CDR2 LQKENI. J lost 4 bases, V lost 4 bases, and 7 bases had no gene match. Here the CDR3 reads CASSLAGVFSETQYF. CDR3 bases: TGTGCCAGCTCACTAGCGGGAGTGTTTTCAGAGACCCAGTACTTC.

This clonotype was picked up a small number of times. V gene TRBV6-2 or TRBV6-3 combines with J gene TRBJ2-7; no firm D call. The length of the CDR3 is 15 residues. The germline V and J ends were trimmed by 6 bases and 2 bases, with 17 bases remaining between them. Germline CDR1 and CDR2: MNHEY and SVGEGT. CDR3 nucleotide sequence: TGTGCCAGCAGATCCCCCGGAACCGCCCCCTACGAGCAGTACTTC. This sequence encodes CASRSPGTAPYEQYF.

This clonotype has at least ten counts. The CDR3 nucleotides are TGCAGTGCTAGGGGCGCAGCGAGGATTGGAGAGACCCAGTACTTC. Translating it yields CSARGAARIGETQYF. The chain links TRBV20-1 to TRBJ2-5; D remains unclear. V was clipped by 3 bases and J by 4 bases, with 18 bases between them. The CDR3 covers 15 residues. Looked up from germline, CDR1 is DFQATT and CDR2 is SNEGSKA (reference sequence).

This clonotype was counted between two and nine times. The V gene is TRBV12-3 or TRBV12-4, the J gene TRBJ2-1; no firm D call. V was cut by 4 bases and J by 7 bases, with 8 bases left in between. The CDR3 sequence is 12 residues long. The CDR3 region has the DNA TGTGCCAGCAGTTCTTTTAAGAATGAGCAGTTCTTC. Translating gives CASSSFKNEQFF.

The chain has TRBV5-1 and TRBJ2-7; no clear D gene. Germline V gene data show CDR1 as SGHRS and CDR2 as YFSETQ. Trimming left V 3 bases short and J 2 bases short, with 6 bases between. The CDR3 is made up of 12 amino acids. CDR3 in amino acids: CASSSSPYEQYF. CDR3 in DNA: TGCGCCAGCAGCTCCTCTCCCTACGAGCAGTACTTC.

The sample holds a few counts of this clonotype. The CDR3 DNA is TGTGCCAGCAGCGCTGGGACTAGCGGGGGGTGGGAGCAGTTCTTC. This encodes CASSAGTSGGWEQFF. The chain uses TRBV5-4 and TRBJ2-1; TRBD2 aligns across 15 bases. Germline assignment: CDR1 SGHNT and CDR2 YYREEE (reference sequence). V lost 4 bases and J lost 10; bases outside the gene matches: 6. The CDR3 extends over 15 amino acids.

This clonotype was counted many times. The rearrangement joins TRBV19 to TRBJ2-7; D possibly uses TRBD1 or TRBD2 (6 bases each). Trimming took 5 bases from V and 2 from J, leaving 16 bases between them. The CDR3 spans 15 residues. Germline CDR1 reads LNHDA; CDR2 reads SQIVND (reference sequence). The CDR3 DNA reads as TGTGCCAGTAGTCCGCGGGCCGGGGGCCCCTACGAGCAGTACTTC. Protein product: CASSPRAGGPYEQYF.

This clonotype was detected only a few times. The V gene is TRBV25-1, the J gene TRBJ1-1, with 7 bases that match TRBD1. This CDR3 contains 12 residues. V lost 8 bases to trimming and J lost 5 bases; unmatched junction nucleotides: 5. The germline gives CDR1 MGHDK, CDR2 SYGVNS. CDR3 region: CASGQGETEAFF. The CDR3 DNA follows: TGTGCCAGCGGGCAGGGGGAAACTGAAGCTTTCTTT.

This chain uses TRBV4-2 with TRBJ2-5; D is ambiguous. V was pared by 6 bases and J by 3 bases, with 17 bases between. The germline CDR1 and CDR2 sequences are LGHNA and YNFKEQ. There are 15 residues in the CDR3. CDR3 in amino acids: CASRAKGAREETQYF. The CDR3 nucleotides read TGTGCCAGCAGGGCAAAGGGCGCACGGGAAGAGACCCAGTACTTC.

The sample holds many counts of this clonotype. The V gene is TRBV18, the J gene TRBJ2-3, with 8 bases that match TRBD2. Germline V CDR1 and CDR2: KGHSH, LQKENI. V dropped 0 bases and J dropped 2; count of bases not matched to a gene: 7. The CDR3 has 17 residues. The CDR3 spells CASSPPGLAGTTDTQYF. CDR3 bases: TGTGCCAGCTCACCACCGGGGTTAGCGGGGACCACAGATACGCAGTATTTT.

This clonotype occurred a few times. This rearrangement joins TRBV12-3 or TRBV12-4 to TRBJ2-5; D gene ambiguous. This CDR3 region has 13 residues. V shed 6 bases and J shed 5 bases, with 13 bases lying between them. The CDR3 loop reads CASRVISRETQYF. The CDR3 DNA reads as TGTGCCAGCAGGGTCATCTCACGGGAGACCCAGTACTTC.

This clonotype was counted ten times or more. The chain employs TRBV7-9 and TRBJ1-1, with D tentatively TRBD1 (6 bases). This CDR3 has 15 residues. V dropped 1 base and J dropped 4 bases, with 13 bases sitting between them. Germline loops: CDR1 SEHNR, CDR2 FQNEAQ (reference sequence). The CDR3 loop reads CASSLGDGGRTEAFF. The CDR3 DNA is TGTGCCAGCAGCTTAGGGGATGGGGGCCGCACTGAAGCTTTCTTT.

There are a few counts of this clonotype. The chain joins TRBV6-1 to TRBJ2-1, with 10 bases lining up with TRBD2. The V gene's germline CDR1 is MNHNS and CDR2 SASEGT. V shed 6 bases, J shed 4 bases, and the junction held 6 bases outside the gene matches. The CDR3 runs to 15 residues. The CDR3 spells CASSPTSGMYNEQFF. As DNA, the CDR3 is TGTGCCAGCAGCCCCACTAGCGGGATGTACAATGAGCAGTTCTTC.